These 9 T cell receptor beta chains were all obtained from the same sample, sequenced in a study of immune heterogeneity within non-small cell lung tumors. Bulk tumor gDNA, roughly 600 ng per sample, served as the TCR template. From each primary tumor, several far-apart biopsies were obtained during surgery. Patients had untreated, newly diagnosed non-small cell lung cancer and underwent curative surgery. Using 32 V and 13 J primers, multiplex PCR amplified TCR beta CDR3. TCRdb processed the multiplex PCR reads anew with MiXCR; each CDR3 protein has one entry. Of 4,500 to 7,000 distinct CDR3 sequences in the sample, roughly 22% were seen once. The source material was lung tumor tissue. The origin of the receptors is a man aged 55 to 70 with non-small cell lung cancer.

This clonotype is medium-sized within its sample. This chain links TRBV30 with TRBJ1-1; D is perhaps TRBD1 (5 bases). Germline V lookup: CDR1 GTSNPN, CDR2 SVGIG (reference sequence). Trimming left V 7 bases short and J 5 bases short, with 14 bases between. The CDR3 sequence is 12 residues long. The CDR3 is CASGRGKTEAFF. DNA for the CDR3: TGTGCCTCGGGACGAGGGAAAACTGAAGCTTTCTTT.

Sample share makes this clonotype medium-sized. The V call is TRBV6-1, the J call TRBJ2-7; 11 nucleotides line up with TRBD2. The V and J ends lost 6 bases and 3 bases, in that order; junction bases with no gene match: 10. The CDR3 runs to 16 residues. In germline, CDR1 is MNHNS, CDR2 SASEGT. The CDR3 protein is CASRDTSGSKSYEQYF. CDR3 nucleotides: TGTGCCAGCAGAGATACTAGCGGGAGTAAGAGCTACGAGCAGTACTTC.

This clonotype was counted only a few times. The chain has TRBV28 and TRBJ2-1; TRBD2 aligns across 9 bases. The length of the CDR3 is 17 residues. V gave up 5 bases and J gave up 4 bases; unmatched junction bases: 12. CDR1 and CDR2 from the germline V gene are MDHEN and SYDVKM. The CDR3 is CASSTSFTSGPYNEQFF. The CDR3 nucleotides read TGTGCCAGCAGTACCTCTTTTACTAGCGGGCCTTACAATGAGCAGTTCTTC.

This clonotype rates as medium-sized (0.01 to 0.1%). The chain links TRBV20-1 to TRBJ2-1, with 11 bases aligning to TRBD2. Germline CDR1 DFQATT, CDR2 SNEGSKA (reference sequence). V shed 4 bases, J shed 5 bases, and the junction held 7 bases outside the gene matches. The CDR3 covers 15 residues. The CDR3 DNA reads TGCAGTGCTACAAGGGGGACTAGCGGAGACAATGAGCAGTTCTTC. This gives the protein CSATRGTSGDNEQFF.

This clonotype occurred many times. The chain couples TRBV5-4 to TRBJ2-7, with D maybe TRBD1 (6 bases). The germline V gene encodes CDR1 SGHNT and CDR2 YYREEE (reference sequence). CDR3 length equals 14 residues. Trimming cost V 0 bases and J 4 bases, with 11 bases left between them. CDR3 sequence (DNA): TGTGCCAGCAGCTTGGACAGGGAGCTGTACGAGCAGTACTTC. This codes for CASSLDRELYEQYF.

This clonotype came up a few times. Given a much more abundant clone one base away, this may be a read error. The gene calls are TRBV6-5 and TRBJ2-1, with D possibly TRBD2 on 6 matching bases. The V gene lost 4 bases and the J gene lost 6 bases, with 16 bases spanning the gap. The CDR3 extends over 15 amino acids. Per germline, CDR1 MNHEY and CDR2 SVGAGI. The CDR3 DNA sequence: TGTGCCAGCAGTTGGAGTCGGGGGAATATCAATGAGCAGTTCTTC. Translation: CASSWSRGNINEQFF.

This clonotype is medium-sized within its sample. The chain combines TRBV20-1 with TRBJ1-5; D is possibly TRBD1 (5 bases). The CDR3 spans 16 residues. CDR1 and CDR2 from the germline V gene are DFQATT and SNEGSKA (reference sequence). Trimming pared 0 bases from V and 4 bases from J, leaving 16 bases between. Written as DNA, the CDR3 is TGCAGTGCTAGAGATTCACAGAGGGGCGGTAATCAGCCCCAGCATTTT. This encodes CSARDSQRGGNQPQHF.

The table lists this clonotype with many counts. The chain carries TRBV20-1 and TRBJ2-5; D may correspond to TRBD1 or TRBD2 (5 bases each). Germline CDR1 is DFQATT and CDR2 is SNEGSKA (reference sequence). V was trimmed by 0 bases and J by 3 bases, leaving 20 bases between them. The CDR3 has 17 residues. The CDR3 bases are TGCAGTGCTAGAGAGGTGTGGGCAGGGCTGCGGGAAGAGACCCAGTACTTC. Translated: CSAREVWAGLREETQYF.

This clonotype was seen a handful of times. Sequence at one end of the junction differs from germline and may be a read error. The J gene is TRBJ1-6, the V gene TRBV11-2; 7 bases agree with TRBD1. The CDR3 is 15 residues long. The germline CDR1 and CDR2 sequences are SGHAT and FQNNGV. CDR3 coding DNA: TGTGCCAGCAGCACCCGACAGGGAACAGGGTCTCCCCTCCTCTTT. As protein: CASSTRQGTGSPLLF.